This TCR beta chain comes out of a study of blood T cell repertoires in COVID-19. Whole-study context: Acute-phase and convalescent COVID-19 samples originated in the United States, Italy and Spain. From T cells, B-cell-depleted T cells, or PBMCs came the material, which was cDNA or gDNA.

The CDR3 loop spans 14 amino acids. The V gene lost 5 bases and the J gene lost 1 base, with 10 bases spanning the gap. Germline lookup yields CDR1 MGHRA and CDR2 YSYEKL. The authors' processing: Reference gene primer amplification gave nucleated cell count estimates. TCRdb's table, derived via immunoSEQ multiplex PCR, lists solely in-frame clones and lacks some. That table gives V, J and clone size, and the DNA gave D and trimming. The sample records hundreds of thousands of clones, approximately 90% being singletons. The chain uses TRBV4-1 and TRBJ2-3; D remains unclear. The sequencing sample was made of peripheral blood. This receptor was taken from a man between 18 and 29 years old with active or convalescent COVID-19. CDR3 DNA: TGCGCCAGCAGCTTACGTACGGGCACAGATACGCAGTATTTT. This gives the protein CASSLRTGTDTQYF.